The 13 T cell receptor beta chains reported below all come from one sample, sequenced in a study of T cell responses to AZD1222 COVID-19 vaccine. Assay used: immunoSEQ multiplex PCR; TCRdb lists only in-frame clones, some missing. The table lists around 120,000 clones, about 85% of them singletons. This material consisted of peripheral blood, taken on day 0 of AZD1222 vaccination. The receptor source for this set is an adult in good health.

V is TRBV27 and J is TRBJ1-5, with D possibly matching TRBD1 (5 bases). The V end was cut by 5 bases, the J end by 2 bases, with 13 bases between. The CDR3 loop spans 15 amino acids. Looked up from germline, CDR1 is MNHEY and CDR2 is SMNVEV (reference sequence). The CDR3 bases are TGTGCCAGCAGTCCAGGGACGGCGGGCAATCAGCCCCAGCATTTT. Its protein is CASSPGTAGNQPQHF.

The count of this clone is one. DNA of the CDR3: TGTGCCAGCAGCTATGTCGGCTCAGGGGCCGAGCAGTACTTC. Translation: CASSYVGSGAEQYF. V is TRBV7-8 and J is TRBJ2-7; D is perhaps TRBD1 (6 bases). V was clipped by 4 bases and J by 6 bases, with 16 bases between them. The CDR3 is 14 amino acids. Per the germline V gene, CDR1 is SGHVS and CDR2 is FQNEAQ.

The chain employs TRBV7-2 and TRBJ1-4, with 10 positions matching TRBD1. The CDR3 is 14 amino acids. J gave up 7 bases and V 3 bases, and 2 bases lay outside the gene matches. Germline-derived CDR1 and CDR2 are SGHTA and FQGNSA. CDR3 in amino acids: CASSFDRGPEKLFF. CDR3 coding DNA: TGTGCCAGCAGCTTTGACAGGGGGCCTGAAAAACTGTTTTTT.

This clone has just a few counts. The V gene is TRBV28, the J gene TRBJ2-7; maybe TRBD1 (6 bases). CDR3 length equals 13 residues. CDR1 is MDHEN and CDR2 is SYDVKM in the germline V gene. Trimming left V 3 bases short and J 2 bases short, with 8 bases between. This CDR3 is CASSFRGAYEQYF. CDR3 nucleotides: TGTGCCAGCAGTTTCAGGGGCGCCTACGAGCAGTACTTC. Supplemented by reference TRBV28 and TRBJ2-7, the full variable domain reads DVKVTQSSRYLVKRTGEKVFLECVQDMDHENMFWYRQDPGLGLRLIYFSYDVKMKEKGDIPEGYSVSREKKERFSLILESASTNQTSMYLCASSFRGAYEQYFGPGTRLTVT.

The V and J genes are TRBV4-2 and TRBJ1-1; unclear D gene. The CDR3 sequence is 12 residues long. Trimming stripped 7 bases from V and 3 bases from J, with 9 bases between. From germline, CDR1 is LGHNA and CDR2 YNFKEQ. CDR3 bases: TGTGCCAGCATCAGCCATGACACTGAAGCTTTCTTT. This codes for CASISHDTEAFF.

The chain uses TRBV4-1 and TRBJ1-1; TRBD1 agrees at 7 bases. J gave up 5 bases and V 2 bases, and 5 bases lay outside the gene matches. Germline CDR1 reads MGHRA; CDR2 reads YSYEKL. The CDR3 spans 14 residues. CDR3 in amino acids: CASSQTQGGTEAFF. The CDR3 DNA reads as TGCGCCAGCAGCCAAACCCAGGGGGGTACTGAAGCTTTCTTT.

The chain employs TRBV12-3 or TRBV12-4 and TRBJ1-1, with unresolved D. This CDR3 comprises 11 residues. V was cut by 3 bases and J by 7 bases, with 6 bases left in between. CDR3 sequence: CASSFFGEAFF. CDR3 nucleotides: TGTGCCAGCAGTTTTTTTGGTGAAGCTTTCTTT.

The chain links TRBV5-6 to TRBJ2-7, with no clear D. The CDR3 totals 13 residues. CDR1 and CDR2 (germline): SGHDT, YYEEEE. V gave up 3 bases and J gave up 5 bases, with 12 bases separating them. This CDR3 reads CASSWAGIDEQYF. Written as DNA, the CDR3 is TGTGCCAGCAGCTGGGCAGGTATCGACGAGCAGTACTTC.

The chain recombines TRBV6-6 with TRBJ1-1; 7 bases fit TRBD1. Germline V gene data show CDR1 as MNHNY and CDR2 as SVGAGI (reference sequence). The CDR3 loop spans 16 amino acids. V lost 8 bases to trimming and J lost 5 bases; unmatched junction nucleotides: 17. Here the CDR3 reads CASSGQSPGFGTEAFF. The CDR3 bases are TGTGCCAGCTCGGGACAGAGCCCGGGGTTTGGAACTGAAGCTTTCTTT.

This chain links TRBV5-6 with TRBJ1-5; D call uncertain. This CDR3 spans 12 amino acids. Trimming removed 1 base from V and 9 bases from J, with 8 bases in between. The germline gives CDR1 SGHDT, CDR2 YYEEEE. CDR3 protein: CASSLIGGPQHF. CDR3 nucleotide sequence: TGTGCCAGCAGCTTGATTGGAGGGCCCCAGCATTTT. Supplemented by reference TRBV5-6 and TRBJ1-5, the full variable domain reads DAGVTQSPTHLIKTRGQQVTLRCSPKSGHDTVSWYQQALGQGPQFIFQYYEEEERQRGNFPDRFSGHQFPNYSSELNVNALLLGDSALYLCASSLIGGPQHFGDGTRLSIL.

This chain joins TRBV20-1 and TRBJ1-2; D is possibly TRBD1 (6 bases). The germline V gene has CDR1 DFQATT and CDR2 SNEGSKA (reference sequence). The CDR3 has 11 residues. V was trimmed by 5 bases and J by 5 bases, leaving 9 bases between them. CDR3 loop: CSAAGQYGYTF. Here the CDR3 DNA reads TGCAGTGCTGCAGGACAGTATGGCTACACCTTC.

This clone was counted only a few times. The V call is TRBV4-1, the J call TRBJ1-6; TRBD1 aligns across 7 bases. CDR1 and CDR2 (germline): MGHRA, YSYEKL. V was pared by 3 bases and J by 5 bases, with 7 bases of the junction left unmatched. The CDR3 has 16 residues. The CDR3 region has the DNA TGCGCCAGCAGCCAGGGCAGGGGGACGAATAATTCACCCCTCCACTTT. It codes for CASSQGRGTNNSPLHF.

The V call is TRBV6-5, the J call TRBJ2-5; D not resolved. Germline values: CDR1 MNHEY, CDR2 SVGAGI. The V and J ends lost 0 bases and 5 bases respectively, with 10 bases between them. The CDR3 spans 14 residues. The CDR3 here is CASSYSAFSETQYF. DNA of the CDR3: TGTGCCAGCAGTTACTCGGCATTCAGTGAGACCCAGTACTTC.